These 6 T cell receptor beta chains came from one sample sequenced in a study of graft-versus-host responses after intestinal transplantation. These TCRs' antigens remain unknown. TCRdb keeps only in-frame clones here, not all; method: immunoSEQ multiplex PCR. Of fewer than 95,000 clones listed, about 95% are singletons. Sample: unstimulated CD4+ T cells sorted from spleen or lymph node cells, taken before transplant. The origin of the receptors is a human donor who was the organ donor for an intestinal transplant.

The chain recombines TRBV30 with TRBJ2-3, with D uncertain. The length of the CDR3 is 13 residues. Germline assignment: CDR1 GTSNPN and CDR2 SVGIG (reference sequence). Trimming cost V 4 bases and J 2 bases, with 10 bases left between them. The CDR3 nucleotides are TGTGCCTGGACTATAAGCCTCACAGATACGCAGTATTTT. Amino acids: CAWTISLTDTQYF. The entire variable domain, with the rest obtained from reference TRBV30 and TRBJ2-3, is as follows: SQTIHQWPATLVQPVGSPLSLECTVEGTSNPNLYWYRQAAGRGLQLLFYSVGIGQISSEVPQNLSASRPQDRQFILSSKKLLLSDSGFYLCAWTISLTDTQYFGPGTRLTVL.

The rearrangement joins TRBV5-4 to TRBJ2-1, with 8 nucleotides matching TRBD2. The CDR3 length is 16 residues. The trim removed 4 bases at V and 7 bases at J, leaving 13 bases unmatched. The germline V gene has CDR1 SGHNT and CDR2 YYREEE (reference sequence). CDR3 nucleotides: TGTGCCAGCAGCCCGGGGGGCGGGGGGCCTGTAAATGAGCAGTTCTTC. Translating gives CASSPGGGGPVNEQFF.

The chain couples TRBV18 to TRBJ1-1, with D perhaps TRBD1 (5 bases). Trimming took off 2 bases at V and 5 bases at J, with 15 bases between the two ends. Germline V gives CDR1 KGHSH, CDR2 LQKENI. This CDR3 spans 15 amino acids. CDR3: CASSPGGGKGTEAFF. CDR3 coding DNA: TGTGCCAGCTCACCAGGCGGGGGTAAGGGGACTGAAGCTTTCTTT.

V is TRBV4-1 and J is TRBJ1-5, with TRBD1 matching 7 bases. Germline-derived CDR1 and CDR2 are MGHRA and YSYEKL. The V and J ends lost 1 base and 6 bases, in that order; junction bases with no gene match: 9. CDR3 length equals 16 residues. The CDR3 coding sequence is TGCGCCAGCAGCCAAGGTGGAGGGGGCGAGGTTCAGCCCCAGCATTTT. Translating it yields CASSQGGGGEVQPQHF.

The chain combines TRBV7-3 with TRBJ2-3; D not resolved. V was shortened by 1 base and J by 4 bases, with 6 bases between the two germline ends. The CDR3 length is 13 residues. Germline loops: CDR1 SGHTA, CDR2 FQGTGA. CDR3 sequence: CASSLNFADTQYF. The CDR3 nucleotides read TGTGCCAGCAGCTTAAATTTTGCAGATACGCAGTATTTT. The whole variable domain, remainder taken from reference TRBV7-3 and TRBJ2-3, is GAGVSQTPSNKVTEKGKYVELRCDPISGHTALYWYRQSLGQGPEFLIYFQGTGAADDSGLPNDRFFAVRPEGSVSTLKIQRTERGDSAVYLCASSLNFADTQYFGPGTRLTVL.

Details on this clone: The sample has other DNA sequences that encode this CDR3 too. The chain carries TRBV5-1 and TRBJ2-2; D gene uncertain. The V end lost 0 bases, the J end lost 1 base, and 7 bases lay between the germline ends. This CDR3 region has 15 residues. Germline-derived CDR1 and CDR2 are SGHRS and YFSETQ. CDR3 in amino acids: CASSLDPGNTGELFF. In DNA, the CDR3 is TGCGCCAGCAGCTTGGACCCCGGGAACACCGGGGAGCTGTTTTTT.